This is a list of T cell receptor beta chains from one sample in a study of T cell repertoires in cytomegalovirus infection. MiXCR was run by TCRdb on the reads, yielding one entry per CDR3 protein. The sample has 650,000 to 850,000 distinct CDR3 sequences, 25% to 35% seen once. These receptors are not linked to any known antigen. Material: cultured CD8+ T cells from PBMCs, obtained from culture after CMV antigen stimulation. The receptors stem from a human donor in good health (CMV status not recorded). Some clones in this sample may be carry-over from other donors' samples. Both conserved end residues are part of each CDR3. Fields, in order: V gene, CDR3 protein.

TRBV20-1 CSAREGLAGVTYQETQYF
TRBV27 CASGSDGSNQPQHF
TRBV5-6 CASSFFPQGRNQPQHF
TRBV27 CASSLRATNTEAFF
TRBV6-5 CASRARWGGSLYEQYF
TRBV7-9 CASSLSTGGSSTYEQYF
TRBV7-9 CASSLGSSGPSSYNEQFF
TRBV27 CASSFGMGIGELFF
TRBV7-6 CASSVTSGGGDTQYF
TRBV6-5 CASSFPKQGATDTQYF
TRBV12-3/TRBV12-4 CASSLWKNSNQPQHF
TRBV6-6 CASSYSSTGPQETQYF
TRBV5-5 CASSLEPGQGTSYEQFF
TRBV5-4 CASSPLARTGGNYGYTF
TRBV12-3/TRBV12-4 CASTDMGGGNEQFF
TRBV29-1 CSVEVINPETSDSYEQYF
TRBV12-3/TRBV12-4 CASSLTGLGSEKLFF
TRBV7-9 CASSLADRTDTQYF
TRBV7-8 CASSLRQGRGNEQFF
TRBV6-6 CASSYRRDSNYGYTF
TRBV11-3 CASSPSRVYEQFF
TRBV2 CASWTGTGYNEQFF
TRBV5-5 CASSPREVAKNIQYF
TRBV7-6 CASSPLGGDIRGYTF
TRBV27 CASTQPRTGRKLFF
TRBV6-2/TRBV6-3 CASSYPPGLVDGELFF
TRBV3-1 CASSARVDVYGYTF
TRBV9 CASSVDGTGATDTQYF
TRBV7-9 CASSQAGQGGSYTF
TRBV12-3/TRBV12-4 CASSLGFSGYTF
TRBV6-4 CASSDSGPPGVWDEQFF
TRBV2 CASSDGHQYF
TRBV6-4 CASSDSGAGELFF
TRBV5-5 CASSLEPTGELFF
TRBV19 CASSLSSGGAKNIQYF
TRBV12-3/TRBV12-4 CASSLTPGYTEAFF
TRBV19 CASTLSNTGELFF
TRBV6-1 CASRGRRGAYTSTDTQYF
TRBV6-2/TRBV6-3 CASVDRGPVYNSPLHF
TRBV29-1 CSVEAISTGKVDYGYTF
TRBV12-3/TRBV12-4 CASSLGFNAQHF